Below are 26 T cell receptor beta chains sequenced from a single sample in a study of blood T cells in healthy people across ages. With a J-beta primer mix and a sample-barcoded 5' primer, a second PCR ran 7 to 11 cycles. TCRdb processed the 5' RACE reads anew with MiXCR; each CDR3 protein has one entry. The table shows 2 million or so distinct CDR3 sequences, with 49% occurring only once. The specimen was blood. The receptors were sampled from a woman aged 40 to 55 in good health.

The genes are TRBV6-6 and TRBJ2-7; 10 bases line up with TRBD2. The length of the CDR3 is 15 residues. Germline-derived CDR1 and CDR2 are MNHNY and SVGAGI (reference sequence). The V segment lost 6 bases and the J segment 1 base; nucleotides outside the gene matches: 6. In DNA form, the CDR3 reads TGTGCCAGCAGCGTTACTAGCGGGGATTCCTACGAGCAGTACTTC. This translates into CASSVTSGDSYEQYF.

This clonotype has only a few counts. The V and J genes are TRBV27 and TRBJ2-1, with D tentatively TRBD2 (6 bases). The CDR3 consists of 14 residues. Trimming took 1 base from V and 6 from J, leaving 10 bases between them. Germline assignment: CDR1 MNHEY and CDR2 SMNVEV (reference sequence). This chain's CDR3 is CASSLWQGGNEQFF. In nucleotides, the CDR3 is TGTGCCAGCAGTTTATGGCAGGGAGGCAATGAGCAGTTCTTC.

The chain carries TRBV12-3 or TRBV12-4 and TRBJ2-3; no clear D. V was clipped by 7 bases and J by 11 bases, with 25 bases between them. The CDR3 is 15 amino acids. Here the CDR3 reads CASTPMATQNGVQYF. The CDR3 DNA sequence: TGTGCCAGCACCCCCATGGCAACTCAAAATGGGGTGCAGTATTTT.

This clonotype has more than one count but fewer than ten. J is TRBJ2-7 and V is TRBV12-3 or TRBV12-4, with 8 bases fitting TRBD2. The DNA end is a closer match to TRBJ2-5, so the J assignment may be wrong. This CDR3 has 13 residues. CDR3: CASTLGRDGTQYF. CDR3 sequence (DNA): TGTGCCAGCACCCTCGGGAGGGATGGGACCCAGTACTTC.

This chain joins TRBV2 and TRBJ2-5, with TRBD1 matching 9 bases. The germline CDR1 and CDR2 sequences are SNHLY and FYNNEI. V shed 10 bases, J shed 11 bases, and the junction held 17 bases outside the gene matches. CDR3 length: 14 residues. CDR3 DNA: TGTGCCACCACCGGACAGGGGCCCTACAATGAGCAGTACTTC. It translates to CATTGQGPYNEQYF.

CDR3 loop: CASSPDSRGYTF. For the CDR3, the DNA is TGTGCCAGCAGCCCCGACAGCAGGGGCTACACCTTC. The rearrangement uses TRBV6-6 and TRBJ1-2, with a possible D match to TRBD1 (5 bases). Trimming shortened V by 6 bases and J by 8 bases, and 13 bases separated the two germline ends. The CDR3 contains 12 residues. Germline lookup yields CDR1 MNHNY and CDR2 SVGAGI (reference sequence).

This clonotype was seen only a few times. This chain uses TRBV7-2 with TRBJ2-1; maybe TRBD2 (6 bases). Germline V gene data show CDR1 as SGHTA and CDR2 as FQGNSA. Trimming removed 5 bases from V and 0 bases from J, with 11 bases in between. This CDR3 comprises 15 residues. This CDR3 is CASSQGLNSYNEQFF. The CDR3 coding sequence is TGTGCCAGCAGCCAGGGACTGAACTCCTACAATGAGCAGTTCTTC.

The genes are TRBV6-2 or TRBV6-3 and TRBJ2-1, with a possible D match to TRBD1 (5 bases). Germline V CDR1 and CDR2: MNHEY, SVGEGT. The V end was cut by 7 bases, the J end by 0 bases, with 13 bases between. The CDR3 sequence is 15 residues long. CDR3 in amino acids: CASMPARASYNEQFF. Here the CDR3 DNA reads TGTGCCAGCATGCCCGCCAGGGCCTCCTACAATGAGCAGTTCTTC.

This clonotype was seen a few times. V gene TRBV6-1 combines with J gene TRBJ1-5; 9 nucleotides match TRBD1. Trimming took 3 bases from V and 2 from J; bases not matched to a gene: 2. CDR1 MNHNS and CDR2 SASEGT come from the germline V gene. This CDR3 region has 15 residues. This CDR3 reads CASSEGQGGNQPQHF. CDR3 bases: TGTGCCAGCAGTGAGGGACAGGGCGGCAATCAGCCCCAGCATTTT.

The rearrangement joins TRBV7-8 to TRBJ2-7; TRBD2 agrees at 7 bases. The J call may be mistaken, given a closer DNA end match to TRBJ2-5. This CDR3 is 16 amino acids long. Looked up from germline, CDR1 is SGHVS and CDR2 is FQNEAQ. The CDR3 nucleotides are TGTGCCAGCAGCTTAGTGTGGGGGGGTATCCCAGAGACCCAGTACTTC. This sequence encodes CASSLVWGGIPETQYF.

V usage is TRBV5-8 and J usage is TRBJ2-4; a possible D gene is TRBD2 (6 bases). CDR3 length: 15 residues. Trimming stripped 0 bases from V and 13 bases from J, with 20 bases between. Germline V gene sequence: CDR1 SGHTS, CDR2 YDEGEE. CDR3 protein: CASSLAVSVSGQQYF. The CDR3 DNA follows: TGTGCCAGCAGCTTGGCCGTATCGGTTAGCGGCCAGCAGTACTTC.

V usage is TRBV4-1 and J usage is TRBJ2-1, with TRBD1 matching over 11 bases. Trimming took 1 base from V and 1 from J; bases not matched to a gene: 18. Germline CDR1 and CDR2: MGHRA and YSYEKL. There are 22 residues in the CDR3. In DNA, the CDR3 is TGCGCCAGCAGCCAAGCAACCCCGGGACAGGGGGTTTCTTTTAGGTCCTACAATGAGCAGTTCTTC. This gives the protein CASSQATPGQGVSFRSYNEQFF.

This clonotype was counted only a few times. The chain combines TRBV7-9 with TRBJ2-5; TRBD1 matches 11 bases. Germline V lookup: CDR1 SEHNR, CDR2 FQNEAQ (reference sequence). The V and J ends lost 4 bases and 4 bases, in that order; junction bases with no gene match: 8. The CDR3 totals 16 residues. The CDR3 here is CASSSVGQGVSETQYF. The CDR3 DNA follows: TGTGCCAGCAGCTCAGTGGGACAGGGGGTATCAGAGACCCAGTACTTC.

This chain joins TRBV28 and TRBJ2-3; 9 positions match TRBD1. V lost 7 bases, J lost 4 bases, and 9 bases stayed unmatched. The CDR3 covers 15 residues. Germline V CDR1 and CDR2: MDHEN, SYDVKM. The CDR3 is CASMVQDRGSDTQYF. The DNA for the CDR3 is TGTGCCAGCATGGTGCAGGACAGGGGATCAGATACGCAGTATTTT.

This clonotype was observed a few times. J is TRBJ2-1 and V is TRBV9; unclear D gene. CDR1 and CDR2 from the germline V gene are SGDLS and YYNGEE. CDR3 length: 13 amino acids. V lost 4 bases, J lost 6 bases, and 11 bases lay in between. The CDR3 region has the DNA TGTGCCAGCAGCCATTTTTATAGCAATGAGCAGTTCTTC. This encodes CASSHFYSNEQFF.

This rearrangement joins TRBV29-1 to TRBJ2-3; TRBD2 aligns across 12 bases. The CDR3 has 16 amino acids. CDR1 and CDR2 (germline): SQVTM, ANQGSEA. Germline trimming cut 1 base from V and 6 bases from J; bases unmatched to any gene: 8. DNA of the CDR3: TGCAGCGTTGAAGGGCCTAGCGGGGGGGCCATCGATACGCAGTATTTT. Its translation: CSVEGPSGGAIDTQYF.

The chain couples TRBV20-1 to TRBJ2-4, with TRBD1 as a possible D gene (8 bases). The last part of the DNA fits TRBJ2-7 better; the J call may be wrong. Germline-derived CDR1 and CDR2 are DFQATT and SNEGSKA (reference sequence). The length of the CDR3 is 16 residues. The CDR3 sequence is CSALRQGSGGGDEQYF. In DNA, the CDR3 is TGCAGTGCTTTAAGACAGGGGAGCGGAGGGGGGGACGAGCAGTACTTC.

The genes are TRBV9 and TRBJ2-3, with 8 bases identical to TRBD1. Trimming removed 1 base from V and 1 base from J; junction bases left unmatched: 8. This CDR3 region has 17 residues. CDR1 SGDLS and CDR2 YYNGEE come from the germline V gene. In DNA form, the CDR3 reads TGTGCCAGCAGCGTAAACCCCACGGGACAGGGCACAGATACGCAGTATTTT. It yields the protein CASSVNPTGQGTDTQYF.

The chain uses TRBV7-9 and TRBJ2-3, with 8 positions matching TRBD2. CDR1 is SEHNR and CDR2 is FQNEAQ in the germline V gene (reference sequence). This CDR3 region has 15 residues. Trimming cost V 3 bases and J 4 bases; bases outside gene matches: 6. CDR3 sequence: CASSFSGGLSDTQYF. Here the CDR3 DNA reads TGTGCCAGCAGCTTTTCGGGGGGGCTATCAGATACGCAGTATTTT.

This clonotype has more than one count but fewer than ten. The gene calls are TRBV3-1 and TRBJ2-5; maybe TRBD1 (5 bases). Germline V lookup: CDR1 LGHDT, CDR2 YNNKEL (reference sequence). V lost 0 bases to trimming and J lost 4 bases, with 12 bases between them. CDR3 length equals 15 residues. The CDR3 loop reads CASSQDKGLGETQYF. The CDR3 DNA is TGTGCCAGCAGCCAAGATAAGGGGCTAGGAGAGACCCAGTACTTC.

The chain links TRBV7-8 to TRBJ1-1; D is unresolved. The CDR3 has 13 residues. Germline values: CDR1 SGHVS, CDR2 FQNEAQ. Deletions cut 5 bases from V and 4 bases from J, with 11 bases between. For the CDR3, the DNA is TGTGCCAGCAGCCCCTCGGGAATCACTGAAGCTTTCTTT. Its protein is CASSPSGITEAFF.

CDR3 protein: CASTNLRGLVNEQFF. CDR3 coding DNA: TGTGCCAGCACTAACCTGCGGGGGTTGGTCAATGAGCAGTTCTTC. This rearrangement joins TRBV14 to TRBJ2-1; 7 bases agree with TRBD2. CDR3 size: 15 residues. V gave up 7 bases and J gave up 6 bases; unmatched junction bases: 12. The germline V gene has CDR1 SGHDN and CDR2 FVKESK.

The chain couples TRBV19 to TRBJ2-3; D not resolved. CDR3 length: 15 amino acids. Trimming shortened V by 5 bases and J by 0 bases, and 12 bases separated the two germline ends. In germline, CDR1 is LNHDA, CDR2 SQIVND (reference sequence). DNA for the CDR3: TGTGCCAGTAGTCTAGGAGACGTGAGCACAGATACGCAGTATTTT. Its translation is CASSLGDVSTDTQYF.

A single count supports this clonotype. The chain joins TRBV9 to TRBJ2-1, with a tentative D call TRBD2 (5 bases). With the DNA end fitting TRBJ2-7 better, the J assignment may be wrong. The CDR3 is 17 amino acids. CDR1 is SGDLS and CDR2 is YYNGEE in the germline V gene. The CDR3 reads CASSVVFRETGYNEQYF. The CDR3 DNA is TGTGCCAGCAGCGTAGTATTTAGGGAAACGGGGTACAATGAGCAGTACTTC.

The chain is built from TRBV2 and TRBJ1-2; D gene uncertain. Germline assignment: CDR1 SNHLY and CDR2 FYNNEI. The CDR3 sequence is 12 residues long. Trimming took off 7 bases at V and 11 bases at J, with 17 bases between the two ends. CDR3 residues: CASKVRHDVYTF. CDR3 sequence (DNA): TGTGCCAGCAAAGTGCGACATGATGTTTACACCTTC. Together with reference TRBV2 and TRBJ1-2, the CDR3 gives the full variable domain: EPEVTQTPSHQVTQMGQEVILRCVPISNHLYFYWYRQILGQKVEFLVSFYNNEISEKSEIFDDQFSVERPDGSNFTLKIRSTKLEDSAMYFCASKVRHDVYTFGSGTRLTVV.

The V and J genes are TRBV5-6 and TRBJ1-1; no reliable D call. The V gene lost 2 bases and the J gene lost 3 bases, with 5 bases spanning the gap. This CDR3 has 12 amino acids. Germline CDR1 is SGHDT and CDR2 is YYEEEE. CDR3 sequence: CASSLQDTEAFF. The DNA for the CDR3 is TGTGCCAGCAGCTTACAAGACACTGAAGCTTTCTTT.